This T cell receptor beta chain derives from a study of regulatory T cells in long-lasting Graves disease. The study, taken as a whole, reports: Newly diagnosed patients had higher TCR diversity than persistent Graves' patients did. Persistent patients shared more public clonotypes (approximately 2,700) than newly diagnosed patients (approximately 1,000). When disease was persistent, TRBV28, TRBJ1-2 and TRBJ2-5 were the favored segments.

The CDR3 is made up of 15 amino acids. With 6 bases removed from V and 0 bases from J, the gap between germline ends came to 9 bases. The germline CDR1 and CDR2 sequences are SNHLY and FYNNEI. Time point denoted: persistent/refractory GD, antithyroid drugs over 5 years with positive TRAb. From PBMCs, RNA was extracted and then used to make the TCR library. Libraries of TCR beta came from iRepertoire HTBI primers plus Arm-PCR of CDR3 regions. Authors' processing steps: Identified across the samples were 62 TRBV segments and 14 TRBJ segments. MiXCR was run by TCRdb on the multiplex PCR reads, yielding one entry per CDR3 protein. It is TCRdb's table, rather than the study itself, that gives the V and J calls and clone size. This table has about 660,000 distinct CDR3 sequences, roughly 30% appearing once. This clonotype was seen many times. Its antigen is not known.

This sequence originates from a female donor with Graves disease. The chain combines TRBV2 with TRBJ1-6; the D is unclear. The specimen comprised peripheral blood mononuclear cells (PBMCs), sampled when the disease was refractory, from a patient treated with antithyroid drugs. This CDR3 reads CASRAPSSYNSPLHF. The DNA of the CDR3 is TGTGCCAGCAGGGCACCGAGCTCCTATAATTCACCCCTCCACTTT. Full variable domain (rest looked up from reference TRBV2 and TRBJ1-6): EPEVTQTPSHQVTQMGQEVILRCVPISNHLYFYWYRQILGQKVEFLVSFYNNEISEKSEIFDDQFSVERPDGSNFTLKIRSTKLEDSAMYFCASRAPSSYNSPLHFGNGTRLTVT.